This passage covers 2 T cell receptor beta chains from one sample sequenced in a study of cytomegalovirus exposure and HLA in healthy donors. Primers: 60 Vbeta forward and 13 Jbeta reverse. TCRdb keeps only in-frame clones here, not all; method: immunoSEQ multiplex PCR. Of 150,000 to 200,000 clones listed, around 79% are singletons. What was sequenced was PBMCs. These receptors were obtained from a woman aged 50 to 65 in good health and CMV-seronegative.

The chain has TRBV5-1 and TRBJ2-5, with D possibly matching TRBD1 (5 bases). The CDR3 is 14 amino acids. Trimming stripped 5 bases from V and 1 base from J, with 12 bases between. CDR1 SGHRS and CDR2 YFSETQ come from the germline V gene. The CDR3 spells CASSKQATQETQYF. The CDR3 DNA reads as TGCGCCAGCAGTAAACAGGCCACCCAAGAGACCCAGTACTTC.

DNA of the CDR3: TGTGCCAGCAGCTCCCTAGCGGGAGGGGATGAGCAGTTCTTC. Amino acids: CASSSLAGGDEQFF. The chain carries TRBV28 and TRBJ2-1; 12 nucleotides agree with TRBD2. Germline-derived CDR1 and CDR2 are MDHEN and SYDVKM. With 6 bases clipped from V and 8 bases from J, the junction kept 5 bases outside the gene matches. This CDR3 is built from 14 residues.